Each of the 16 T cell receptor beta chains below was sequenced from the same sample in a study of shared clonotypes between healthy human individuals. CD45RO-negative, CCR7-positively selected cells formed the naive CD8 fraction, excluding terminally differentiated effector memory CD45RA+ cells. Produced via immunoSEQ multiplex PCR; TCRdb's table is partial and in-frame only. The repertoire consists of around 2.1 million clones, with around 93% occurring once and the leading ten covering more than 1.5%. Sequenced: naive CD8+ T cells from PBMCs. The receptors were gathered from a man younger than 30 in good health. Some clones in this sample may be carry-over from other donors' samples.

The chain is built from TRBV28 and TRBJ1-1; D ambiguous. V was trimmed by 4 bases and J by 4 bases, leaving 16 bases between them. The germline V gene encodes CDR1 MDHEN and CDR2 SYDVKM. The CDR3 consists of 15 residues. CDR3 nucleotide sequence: TGTGCCAGCAGTTATCAAGCGGGATGGGGCACTGAAGCTTTCTTT. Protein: CASSYQAGWGTEAFF.

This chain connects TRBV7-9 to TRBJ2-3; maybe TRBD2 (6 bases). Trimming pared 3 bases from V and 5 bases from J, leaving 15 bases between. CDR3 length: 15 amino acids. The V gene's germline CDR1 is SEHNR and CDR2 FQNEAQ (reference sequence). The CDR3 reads CASSFRGRHVDTQYF. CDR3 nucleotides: TGTGCCAGCAGCTTTCGGGGGAGGCACGTAGATACGCAGTATTTT.

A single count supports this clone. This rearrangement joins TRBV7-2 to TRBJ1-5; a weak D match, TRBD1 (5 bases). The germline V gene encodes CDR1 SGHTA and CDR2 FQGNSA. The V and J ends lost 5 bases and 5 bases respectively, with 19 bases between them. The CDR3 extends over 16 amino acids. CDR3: CASSARRGVRDQPQHF. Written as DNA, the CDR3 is TGTGCCAGCAGCGCAAGGCGGGGGGTACGGGATCAGCCCCAGCATTTT.

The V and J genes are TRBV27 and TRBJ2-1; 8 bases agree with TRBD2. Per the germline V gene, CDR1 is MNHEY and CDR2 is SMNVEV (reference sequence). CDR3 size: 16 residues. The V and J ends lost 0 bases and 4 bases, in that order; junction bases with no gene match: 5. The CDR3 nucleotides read TGTGCCAGCAGTTTATCGTGGGCTAGCGGGTACAATGAGCAGTTCTTC. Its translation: CASSLSWASGYNEQFF.

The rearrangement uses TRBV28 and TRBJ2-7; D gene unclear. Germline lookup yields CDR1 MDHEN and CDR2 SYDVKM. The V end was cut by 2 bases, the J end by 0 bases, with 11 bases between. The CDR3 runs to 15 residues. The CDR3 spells CASSLGEQTSYEQYF. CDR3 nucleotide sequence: TGTGCCAGCAGTTTAGGAGAACAGACCTCCTACGAGCAGTACTTC.

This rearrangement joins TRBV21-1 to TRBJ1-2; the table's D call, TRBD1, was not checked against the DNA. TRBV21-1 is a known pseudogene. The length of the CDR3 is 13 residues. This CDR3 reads CASSKTSPYGYTF. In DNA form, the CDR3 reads TGTGCCAGCAGCAAAACATCGCCATATGGCTACACCTTC.

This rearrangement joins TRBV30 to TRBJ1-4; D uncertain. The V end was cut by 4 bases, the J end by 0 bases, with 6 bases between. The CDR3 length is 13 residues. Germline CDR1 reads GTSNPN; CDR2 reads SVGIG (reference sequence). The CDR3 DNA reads TGTGCCTGGATCTCGGCAACTAATGAAAAACTGTTTTTT. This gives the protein CAWISATNEKLFF.

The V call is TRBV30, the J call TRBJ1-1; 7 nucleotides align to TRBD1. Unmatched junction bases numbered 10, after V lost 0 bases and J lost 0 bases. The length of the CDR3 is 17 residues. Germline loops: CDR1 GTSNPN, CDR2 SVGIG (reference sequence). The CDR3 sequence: CAWSVGHPGGLNTEAFF. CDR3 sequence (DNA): TGTGCCTGGAGTGTAGGTCATCCAGGGGGTTTGAACACTGAAGCTTTCTTT.

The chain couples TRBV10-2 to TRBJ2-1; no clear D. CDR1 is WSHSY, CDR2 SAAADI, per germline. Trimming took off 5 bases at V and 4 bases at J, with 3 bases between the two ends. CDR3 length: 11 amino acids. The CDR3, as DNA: TGCGCCAGCAGTTCTTACAATGAGCAGTTCTTC. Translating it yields CASSSYNEQFF.

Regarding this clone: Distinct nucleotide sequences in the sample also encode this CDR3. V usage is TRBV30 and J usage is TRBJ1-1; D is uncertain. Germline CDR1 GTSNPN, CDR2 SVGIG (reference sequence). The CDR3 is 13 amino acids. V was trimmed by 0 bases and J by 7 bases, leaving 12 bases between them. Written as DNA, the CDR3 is TGTGCCTGGAGTGTGTCCGGAGGAGGTGAAGCTTTCTTT. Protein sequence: CAWSVSGGGEAFF.

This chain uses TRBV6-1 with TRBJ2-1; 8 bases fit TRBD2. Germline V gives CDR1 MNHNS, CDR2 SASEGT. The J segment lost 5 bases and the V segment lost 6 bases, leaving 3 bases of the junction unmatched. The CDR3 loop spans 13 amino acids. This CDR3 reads CASRPGGDNEQFF. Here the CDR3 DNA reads TGTGCCAGCAGGCCGGGGGGGGACAATGAGCAGTTCTTC.

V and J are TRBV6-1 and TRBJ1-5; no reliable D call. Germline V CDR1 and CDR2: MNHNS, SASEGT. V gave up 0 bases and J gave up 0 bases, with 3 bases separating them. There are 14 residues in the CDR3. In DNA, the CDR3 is TGTGCCAGCAGTGAAGCCTATAGCAATCAGCCCCAGCATTTT. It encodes CASSEAYSNQPQHF.

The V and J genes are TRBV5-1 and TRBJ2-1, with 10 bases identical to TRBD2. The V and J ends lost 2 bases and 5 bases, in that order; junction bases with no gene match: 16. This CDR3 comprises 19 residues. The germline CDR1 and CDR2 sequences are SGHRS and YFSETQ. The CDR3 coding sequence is TGCGCCAGCAGCTTATGGGCTAGCGGGAGAATGTTTGCCGACAATGAGCAGTTCTTC. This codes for CASSLWASGRMFADNEQFF.

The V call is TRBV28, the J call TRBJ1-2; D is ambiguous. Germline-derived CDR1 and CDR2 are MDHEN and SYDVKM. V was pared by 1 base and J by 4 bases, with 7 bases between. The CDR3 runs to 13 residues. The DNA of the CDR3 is TGTGCCAGCAGTTTATATGTGGGCTATGGCTACACCTTC. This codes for CASSLYVGYGYTF.

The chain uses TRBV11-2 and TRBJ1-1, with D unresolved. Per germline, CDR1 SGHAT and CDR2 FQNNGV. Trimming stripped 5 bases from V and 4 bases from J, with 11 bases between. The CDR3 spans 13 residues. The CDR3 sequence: CASSPDPATEAFF. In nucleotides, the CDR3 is TGTGCCAGCAGCCCGGACCCGGCCACTGAAGCTTTCTTT.

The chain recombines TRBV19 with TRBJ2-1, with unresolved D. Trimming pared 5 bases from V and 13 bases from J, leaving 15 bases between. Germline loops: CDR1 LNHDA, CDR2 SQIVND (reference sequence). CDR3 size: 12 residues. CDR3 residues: CASSGRVAEQFF. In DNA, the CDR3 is TGTGCCAGTAGTGGTAGGGTGGCGGAACAGTTCTTC.